This T cell receptor beta chain was captured by sequencing in a study of blood T cells in healthy people across ages. Findings of the study overall: Higher diversity, along with more naive CD4+ cells, distinguished long-lived donors from aged donors. TCR beta diversity, measured per million T cells, fell in a roughly linear way with age.

The CDR3 length is 15 residues. From germline, CDR1 is MNHEY and CDR2 SVGAGI. As regards this clonotype: No antigen is known for it. A read error is possible here, since a much larger clone lies one base away.

With a J-beta primer mix and a sample-barcoded 5' primer, a second PCR ran about 7 to 12 cycles. One entry per CDR3 protein results from TCRdb running MiXCR on the 5' RACE reads. The sample comprises fewer than 1.5 million distinct CDR3 sequences, about 43% of which are singletons, and under 8% rests with the top ten. Collection of ten milliliters of peripheral blood was performed for each donor. PBMCs, at least 6 million per sample, were isolated. The sample taken for sequencing was blood. The TCR was taken from a woman aged 18 to 35 in good health. The chain carries TRBV6-5 and TRBJ2-5, with 7 bases aligning to TRBD1. The closer fit of TRBJ2-7 to the DNA end suggests the J call may be wrong. CDR3 in DNA: TGTGCCAGCAGTTACCCGGGCAGGGGGATCTACGAGCAGTACTTC. Translation: CASSYPGRGIYEQYF.